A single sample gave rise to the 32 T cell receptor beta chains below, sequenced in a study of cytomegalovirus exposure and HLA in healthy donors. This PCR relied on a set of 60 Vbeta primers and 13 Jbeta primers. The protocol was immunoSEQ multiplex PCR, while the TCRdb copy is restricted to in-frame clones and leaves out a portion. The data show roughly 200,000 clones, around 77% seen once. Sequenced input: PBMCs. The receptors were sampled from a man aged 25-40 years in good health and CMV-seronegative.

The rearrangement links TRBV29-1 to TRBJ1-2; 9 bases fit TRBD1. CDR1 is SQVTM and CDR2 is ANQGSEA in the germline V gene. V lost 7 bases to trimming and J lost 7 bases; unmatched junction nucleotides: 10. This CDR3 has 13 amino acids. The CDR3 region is CSDTGTGIAGYTF. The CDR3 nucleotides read TGCAGCGATACCGGGACAGGGATAGCTGGCTACACCTTC.

The CDR3 DNA reads as TGTGCCAGCAGCTTGGTAGACACCATATATTTT. Protein: CASSLVDTIYF. The chain uses TRBV5-4 and TRBJ1-3, with D hard to call. The CDR3 is made up of 11 amino acids. Trimming took off 0 bases at V and 8 bases at J, with 3 bases between the two ends. Germline V gene sequence: CDR1 SGHNT, CDR2 YYREEE (reference sequence).

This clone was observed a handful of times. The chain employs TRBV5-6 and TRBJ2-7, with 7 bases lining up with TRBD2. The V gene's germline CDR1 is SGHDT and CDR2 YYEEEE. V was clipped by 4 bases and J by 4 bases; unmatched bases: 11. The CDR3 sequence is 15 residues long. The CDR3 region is CASSNSGPGSYEQYF. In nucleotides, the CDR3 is TGTGCCAGCAGCAATAGCGGGCCAGGGTCGTACGAGCAGTACTTC. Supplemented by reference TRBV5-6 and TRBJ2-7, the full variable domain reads DAGVTQSPTHLIKTRGQQVTLRCSPKSGHDTVSWYQQALGQGPQFIFQYYEEEERQRGNFPDRFSGHQFPNYSSELNVNALLLGDSALYLCASSNSGPGSYEQYFGPGTRLTVT.

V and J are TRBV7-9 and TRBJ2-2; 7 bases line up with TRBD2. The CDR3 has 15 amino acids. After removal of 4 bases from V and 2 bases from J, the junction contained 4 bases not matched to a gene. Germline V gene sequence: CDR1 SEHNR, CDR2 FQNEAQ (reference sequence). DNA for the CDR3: TGTGCCAGCAGCTCTCAGGGACTAAACACCGGGGAGCTGTTTTTT. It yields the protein CASSSQGLNTGELFF.

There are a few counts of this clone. In DNA, the CDR3 is TGCGCCAGCAGCACCGGGGGGGCCGGTGAAGAGACCCAGTACTTC. This encodes CASSTGGAGEETQYF. The chain is built from TRBV5-1 and TRBJ2-5, with 8 bases that match TRBD2. CDR3 length: 15 residues. Germline assignment: CDR1 SGHRS and CDR2 YFSETQ. J was trimmed by 3 bases and V by 4 bases; bases with no gene match: 8.

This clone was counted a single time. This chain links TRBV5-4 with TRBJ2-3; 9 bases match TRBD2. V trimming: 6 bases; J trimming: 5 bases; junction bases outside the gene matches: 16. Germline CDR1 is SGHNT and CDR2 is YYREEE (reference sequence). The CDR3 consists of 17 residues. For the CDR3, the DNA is TGTGCCAGCAACCCCCTATCTGGCGGGAGGGGCCGAGATACGCAGTATTTT. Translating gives CASNPLSGGRGRDTQYF.

Here the CDR3 DNA reads TGCGCCAGCAGCCCGTACACCGGGACAATCTCTGGGGCCAACGTCCTGACTTTC. This gives the protein CASSPYTGTISGANVLTF. The rearrangement joins TRBV5-1 to TRBJ2-6; tentative D call: TRBD1 (6 bases). V lost 4 bases and J 0 bases, leaving 17 bases between the germline ends. CDR1 and CDR2 from the germline V gene are SGHRS and YFSETQ. This CDR3 spans 18 amino acids.

The DNA of the CDR3 is TGTGCCAGCAGCTTAGGAACTAGCGTTTACGAGCAGTACTTC. This sequence encodes CASSLGTSVYEQYF. The chain couples TRBV7-8 to TRBJ2-7; TRBD2 matches 7 bases. The CDR3 spans 14 residues. Germline CDR1 is SGHVS and CDR2 is FQNEAQ. V gave up 1 base and J gave up 4 bases; unmatched junction bases: 4.

CDR3 bases: TGTGCCAGCAGACCCCTCCGGGGACAGGGCTCCTACGAGCAGTACTTC. It yields the protein CASRPLRGQGSYEQYF. The V gene is TRBV28, the J gene TRBJ2-7, with TRBD1 matching 9 bases. With 6 bases clipped from V and 0 bases from J, the junction kept 9 bases outside the gene matches. CDR3 length: 16 amino acids. Germline V gives CDR1 MDHEN, CDR2 SYDVKM.

CDR3 DNA sequence: TGTGCCAGCAGTGAAGCCCCACTGTACAGCATGAACACTGAAGCTTTCTTT. It yields the protein CASSEAPLYSMNTEAFF. The V call is TRBV2, the J call TRBJ1-1; no clear D gene. The germline gives CDR1 SNHLY, CDR2 FYNNEI. The CDR3 length is 17 residues. With 0 bases removed from V and 0 bases from J, the gap between germline ends came to 14 bases. The variable domain in full, completed from reference TRBV2 and TRBJ1-1, reads EPEVTQTPSHQVTQMGQEVILRCVPISNHLYFYWYRQILGQKVEFLVSFYNNEISEKSEIFDDQFSVERPDGSNFTLKIRSTKLEDSAMYFCASSEAPLYSMNTEAFFGQGTRLTVV.

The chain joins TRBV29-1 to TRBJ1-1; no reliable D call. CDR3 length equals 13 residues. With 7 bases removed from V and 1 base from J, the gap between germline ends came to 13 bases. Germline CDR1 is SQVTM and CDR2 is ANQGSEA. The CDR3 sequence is CSGSPPRNTEAFF. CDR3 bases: TGCAGCGGTTCCCCCCCCCGGAACACTGAAGCTTTCTTT.

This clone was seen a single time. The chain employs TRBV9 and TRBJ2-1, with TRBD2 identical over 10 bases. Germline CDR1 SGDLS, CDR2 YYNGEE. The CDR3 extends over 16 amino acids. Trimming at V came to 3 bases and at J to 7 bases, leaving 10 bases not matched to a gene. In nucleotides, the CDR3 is TGTGCCAGCAGCGCTATTCTAGCGGGAGATGGGAATGAGCAGTTCTTC. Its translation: CASSAILAGDGNEQFF.

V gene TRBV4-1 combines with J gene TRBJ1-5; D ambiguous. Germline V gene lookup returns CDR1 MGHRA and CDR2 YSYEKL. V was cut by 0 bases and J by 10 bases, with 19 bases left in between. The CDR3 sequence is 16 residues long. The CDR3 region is CASSQDPTVANRPQHF. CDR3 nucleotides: TGCGCCAGCAGCCAAGATCCAACTGTCGCGAATCGACCCCAGCATTTT.

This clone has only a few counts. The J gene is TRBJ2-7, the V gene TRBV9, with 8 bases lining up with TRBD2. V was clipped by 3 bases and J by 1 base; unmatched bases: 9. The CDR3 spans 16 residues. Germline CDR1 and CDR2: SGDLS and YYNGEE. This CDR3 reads CASSGRGGESSYEQYF. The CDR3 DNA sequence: TGTGCCAGCAGCGGACGGGGGGGGGAGAGTTCCTACGAGCAGTACTTC.

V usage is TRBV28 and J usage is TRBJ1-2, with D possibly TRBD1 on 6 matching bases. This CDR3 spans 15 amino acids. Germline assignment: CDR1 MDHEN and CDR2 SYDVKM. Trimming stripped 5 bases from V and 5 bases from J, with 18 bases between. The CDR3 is CASSPGQLGGYGYTF. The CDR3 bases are TGTGCCAGCAGTCCCGGACAGCTTGGTGGTTATGGCTACACCTTC.

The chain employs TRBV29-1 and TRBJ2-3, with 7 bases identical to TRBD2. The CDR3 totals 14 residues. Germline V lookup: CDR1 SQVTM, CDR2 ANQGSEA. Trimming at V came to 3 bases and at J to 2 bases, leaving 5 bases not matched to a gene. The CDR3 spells CSVDSGGTTDTQYF. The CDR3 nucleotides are TGCAGCGTTGATTCGGGGGGAACCACAGATACGCAGTATTTT.

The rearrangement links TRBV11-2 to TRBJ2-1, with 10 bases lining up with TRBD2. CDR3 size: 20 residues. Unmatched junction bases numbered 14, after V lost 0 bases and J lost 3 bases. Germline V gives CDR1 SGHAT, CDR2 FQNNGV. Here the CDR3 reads CASSLEIGLGLAFLYNEQFF. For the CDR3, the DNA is TGTGCCAGCAGCTTAGAAATCGGCTTGGGACTAGCGTTTCTCTACAATGAGCAGTTCTTC.

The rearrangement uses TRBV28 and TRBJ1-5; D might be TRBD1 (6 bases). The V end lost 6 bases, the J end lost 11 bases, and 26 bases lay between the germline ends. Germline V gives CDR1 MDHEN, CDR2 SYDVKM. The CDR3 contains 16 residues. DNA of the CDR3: TGTGCCAGCAGGGCCGGGACACGGATGGTGGTATGGGCCCAGCATTTT. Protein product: CASRAGTRMVVWAQHF.

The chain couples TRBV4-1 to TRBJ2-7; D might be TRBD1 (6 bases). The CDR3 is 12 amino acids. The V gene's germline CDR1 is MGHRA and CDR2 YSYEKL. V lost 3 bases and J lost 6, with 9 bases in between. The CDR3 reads CASSQTGVEQYF. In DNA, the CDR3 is TGCGCCAGCAGCCAGACAGGAGTCGAGCAGTACTTC.

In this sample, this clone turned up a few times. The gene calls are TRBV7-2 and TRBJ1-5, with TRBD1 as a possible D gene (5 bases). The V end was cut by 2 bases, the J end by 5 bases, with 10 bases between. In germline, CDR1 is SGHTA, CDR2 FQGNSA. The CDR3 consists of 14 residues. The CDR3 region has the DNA TGTGCCAGCAGCTTACCACAGGTATATCAGCCCCAGCATTTT. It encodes CASSLPQVYQPQHF.

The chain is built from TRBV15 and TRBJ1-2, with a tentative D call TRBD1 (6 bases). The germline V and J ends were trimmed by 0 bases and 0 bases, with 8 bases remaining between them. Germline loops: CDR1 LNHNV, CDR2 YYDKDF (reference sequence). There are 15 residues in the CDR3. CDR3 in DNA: TGTGCCACCAGCAGAGACAGGGGACCTAACTATGGCTACACCTTC. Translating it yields CATSRDRGPNYGYTF.

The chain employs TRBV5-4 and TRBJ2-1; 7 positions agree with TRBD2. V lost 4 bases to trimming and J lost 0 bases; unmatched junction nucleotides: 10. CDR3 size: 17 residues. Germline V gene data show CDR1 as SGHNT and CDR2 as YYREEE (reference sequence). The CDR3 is CASSGGSGASSYNEQFF. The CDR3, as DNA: TGTGCCAGCAGCGGAGGAAGCGGGGCTAGCTCCTACAATGAGCAGTTCTTC.

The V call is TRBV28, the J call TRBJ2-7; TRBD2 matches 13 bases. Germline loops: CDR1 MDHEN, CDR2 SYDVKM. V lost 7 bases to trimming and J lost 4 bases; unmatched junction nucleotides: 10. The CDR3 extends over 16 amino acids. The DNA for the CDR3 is TGTGCCAGCAAGTGGGGACTAGCGGGACCTCCTTACGAGCAGTACTTC. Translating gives CASKWGLAGPPYEQYF.

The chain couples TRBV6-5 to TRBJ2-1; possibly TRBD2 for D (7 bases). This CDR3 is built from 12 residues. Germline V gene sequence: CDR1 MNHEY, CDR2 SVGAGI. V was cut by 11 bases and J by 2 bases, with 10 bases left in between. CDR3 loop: CACGGTYNEQFF. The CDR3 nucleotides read TGTGCCTGCGGGGGCACCTACAATGAGCAGTTCTTC.

The CDR3 DNA reads as TGTGCCAGCACCTACCCCGACAATAGCAATCAGCCCCAGCATTTT. Translation gives CASTYPDNSNQPQHF. The chain employs TRBV6-1 and TRBJ1-5; D is unresolved. Germline CDR1 reads MNHNS; CDR2 reads SASEGT. This CDR3 is 15 amino acids long. Trimming shortened V by 7 bases and J by 0 bases, and 13 bases separated the two germline ends.

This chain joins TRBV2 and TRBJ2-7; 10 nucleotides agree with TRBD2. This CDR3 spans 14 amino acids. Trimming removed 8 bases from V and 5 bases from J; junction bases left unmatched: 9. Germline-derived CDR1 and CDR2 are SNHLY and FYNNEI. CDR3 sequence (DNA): TGTGCCAGCCTAAAGCTAGCGGGAGCAGACGAGCAGTACTTC. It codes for CASLKLAGADEQYF.

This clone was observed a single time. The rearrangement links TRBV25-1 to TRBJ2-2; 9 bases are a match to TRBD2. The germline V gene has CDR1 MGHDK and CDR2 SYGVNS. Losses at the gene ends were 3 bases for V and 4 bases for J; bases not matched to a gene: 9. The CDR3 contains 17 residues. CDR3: CASSDVSLTSGTGELFF. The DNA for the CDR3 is TGTGCCAGCAGTGATGTTAGTTTGACTAGCGGCACCGGGGAGCTGTTTTTT.

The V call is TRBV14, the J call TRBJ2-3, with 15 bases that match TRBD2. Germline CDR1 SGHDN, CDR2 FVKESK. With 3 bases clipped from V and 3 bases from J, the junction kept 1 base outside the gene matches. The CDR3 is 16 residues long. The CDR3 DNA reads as TGTGCCAGCAGCCATGGGACTAGCGGGAGGACAGATACGCAGTATTTT. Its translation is CASSHGTSGRTDTQYF.

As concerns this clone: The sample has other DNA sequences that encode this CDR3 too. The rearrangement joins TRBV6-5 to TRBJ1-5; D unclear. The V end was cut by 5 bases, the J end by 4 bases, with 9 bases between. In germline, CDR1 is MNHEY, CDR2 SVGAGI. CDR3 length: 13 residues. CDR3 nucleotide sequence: TGTGCCAGCAGTCCAGAAAGAAATCAGCCCCAGCATTTT. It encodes CASSPERNQPQHF.

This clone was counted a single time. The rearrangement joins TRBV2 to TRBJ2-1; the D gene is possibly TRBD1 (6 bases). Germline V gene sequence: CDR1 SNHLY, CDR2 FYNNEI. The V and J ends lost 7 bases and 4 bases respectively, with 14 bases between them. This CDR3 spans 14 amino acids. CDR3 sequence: CASNPRGTYNEQFF. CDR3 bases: TGTGCCAGCAACCCGAGGGGGACGTACAATGAGCAGTTCTTC.

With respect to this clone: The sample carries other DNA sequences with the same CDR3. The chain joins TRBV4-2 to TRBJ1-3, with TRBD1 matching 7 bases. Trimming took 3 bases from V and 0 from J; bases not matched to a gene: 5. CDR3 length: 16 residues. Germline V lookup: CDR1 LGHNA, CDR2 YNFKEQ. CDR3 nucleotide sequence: TGTGCCAGCAGCCAGGTCGGGACAGTCTCTGGAAACACCATATATTTT. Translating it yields CASSQVGTVSGNTIYF.

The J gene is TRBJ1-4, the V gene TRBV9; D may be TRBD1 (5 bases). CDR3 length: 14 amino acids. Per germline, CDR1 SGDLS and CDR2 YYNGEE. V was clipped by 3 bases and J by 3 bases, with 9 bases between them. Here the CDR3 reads CASSGSGANEKLFF. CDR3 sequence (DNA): TGTGCCAGCAGCGGATCGGGGGCTAATGAAAAACTGTTTTTT.